The 28 T cell receptor beta chains below all came from one sample that was sequenced in a study of cytomegalovirus exposure and HLA in healthy donors (dated by TCRdb to about 2017). The library was made by the immunoSEQ multiplex PCR assay. A mixture of 60 forward primers for TCR Vbeta segments and 13 reverse primers for TCR Jbeta segments was used in the multiplex PCR. As stored in TCRdb, this immuneACCESS dataset retains in-frame rearrangements with V and J assigned. A fraction of the clones does not appear; measured against another copy, unresolved V genes explain less than half of the discrepancy, and the remainder lacks a known reason. Within this sample are around 140,000 clones, with approximately 82% of them counted one time only. Of the sample, roughly 3.4% falls within the top ten clones. Source material: PBMCs. These receptors all stem from a man between 18 and 29 years old in good health and CMV-seropositive.

This chain links TRBV28 with TRBJ2-2, with a weak D call TRBD2 (6 bases). The CDR3 consists of 16 residues. Deletions cut 8 bases from V and 2 bases from J, with 18 bases between. Germline CDR1 reads MDHEN; CDR2 reads SYDVKM. This CDR3 reads CASGPYSGTNTGELFF. The CDR3, as DNA: TGTGCCAGCGGACCCTATAGCGGAACAAACACCGGGGAGCTGTTTTTT.

V is TRBV6-6 and J is TRBJ2-7, with 7 bases identical to TRBD2. CDR1 MNHNY and CDR2 SVGAGI come from the germline V gene (reference sequence). CDR3 size: 12 residues. Trimming cost V 5 bases and J 6 bases; bases outside gene matches: 4. CDR3 amino acids: CASSPTGGEQYF. As DNA, the CDR3 is TGTGCCAGCAGTCCCACGGGGGGCGAGCAGTACTTC.

The V call is TRBV10-3, the J call TRBJ2-7; 8 nucleotides agree with TRBD2. The CDR3 consists of 14 residues. J lost 2 bases, V lost 0 bases, and 0 bases had no gene match. The V gene's germline CDR1 is ENHRY and CDR2 SYGVKD. CDR3 sequence (DNA): TGTGCCATCAGTGAGTCGGGACTAGCCTACGAGCAGTACTTC. Residues: CAISESGLAYEQYF.

This chain's CDR3 is CASSLTVGFEKLFF. CDR3 DNA: TGTGCCAGCAGTCTGACAGTAGGATTTGAAAAACTGTTTTTT. This rearrangement joins TRBV7-9 to TRBJ1-4; a weak D match, TRBD1 (5 bases). With 6 bases removed from V and 7 bases from J, the gap between germline ends came to 15 bases. The CDR3 has 14 amino acids. Germline CDR1 is SEHNR and CDR2 is FQNEAQ (reference sequence). Combining the CDR3 with reference TRBV7-9 and TRBJ1-4 gives the whole variable domain DTGVSQNPRHKITKRGQNVTFRCDPISEHNRLYWYRQTLGQGPEFLTYFQNEAQLEKSRLLSDRFSAERPKGSFSTLEIQRTEQGDSAMYLCASSLTVGFEKLFFGSGTQLSVL.

CDR3 nucleotides: TGCGCCAGCAGCCAAGCCGAGATAGCCAGGGTTAGGCAAATGAACACTGAAGCTTTCTTT. Translating gives CASSQAEIARVRQMNTEAFF. The V gene is TRBV4-1, the J gene TRBJ1-1, with D perhaps matching TRBD1 (5 bases). The germline V gene has CDR1 MGHRA and CDR2 YSYEKL. CDR3 length: 20 residues. Trimming left V 1 base short and J 0 bases short, with 24 bases between.

The V call is TRBV28, the J call TRBJ1-1, with 9 positions matching TRBD1. There are 14 residues in the CDR3. The junction had 9 bases not matched to a gene; V was cut back by 8 bases and J by 5 bases. CDR1 and CDR2 (germline): MDHEN, SYDVKM. In DNA, the CDR3 is TGTGCCAGCCAGCTCCGGGACAGGGCAACTGAAGCTTTCTTT. Protein sequence: CASQLRDRATEAFF.

This clone was counted only a few times. The chain joins TRBV6-5 to TRBJ2-1; 9 bases are a match to TRBD2. This CDR3 is 15 amino acids long. With 4 bases clipped from V and 6 bases from J, the junction kept 7 bases outside the gene matches. Germline loops: CDR1 MNHEY, CDR2 SVGAGI. CDR3 sequence reads: CASSLPGLASNEQFF. CDR3 nucleotide sequence: TGTGCCAGCAGTTTACCGGGACTAGCATCCAATGAGCAGTTCTTC.

The J gene is TRBJ2-4, the V gene TRBV29-1; possibly TRBD1 for D (6 bases). The length of the CDR3 is 14 residues. The germline V and J ends were trimmed by 4 bases and 0 bases, with 10 bases remaining between them. Germline V gene lookup returns CDR1 SQVTM and CDR2 ANQGSEA. The CDR3 DNA follows: TGCAGCGTTGTAGGGGGTCTAGCCAAAAACATTCAGTACTTC. Translation: CSVVGGLAKNIQYF.

This clone appeared a few times. V gene TRBV10-1 combines with J gene TRBJ2-1, with D hard to call. The germline CDR1 and CDR2 sequences are WNHNN and SYGVQD (reference sequence). The CDR3 runs 13 residues. V was pared by 0 bases and J by 7 bases, with 7 bases between. The CDR3 nucleotides are TGCGCCAGCAGTGAGTCGCGGAAGAATGAGCAGTTCTTC. Translation gives CASSESRKNEQFF.

The chain uses TRBV11-2 and TRBJ1-2; 7 bases align to TRBD1. This CDR3 contains 13 residues. The ends lost 5 bases at V and 7 bases at J; junction bases unmatched: 7. CDR1 and CDR2 from the germline V gene are SGHAT and FQNNGV. CDR3 region: CASSPDRVGGYTF. CDR3 DNA: TGTGCCAGCAGCCCTGACAGGGTAGGTGGCTACACCTTC.

The rearrangement links TRBV6-5 to TRBJ1-4, with a tentative D call TRBD1 (5 bases). The CDR3 has 15 residues. V dropped 7 bases and J dropped 6 bases, with 18 bases sitting between them. CDR1 and CDR2 from the germline V gene are MNHEY and SVGAGI. CDR3: CASNRMGGMDEKLFF. The CDR3 DNA reads TGTGCCAGCAATCGAATGGGGGGGATGGATGAAAAACTGTTTTTT.

V and J are TRBV25-1 and TRBJ2-7, with 7 bases that match TRBD2. CDR3 length equals 14 residues. Germline V gene lookup returns CDR1 MGHDK and CDR2 SYGVNS. With V trimmed by 1 base and J by 5 bases, 5 bases remained unmatched. The DNA of the CDR3 is TGTGCCAGCAGTGAATTGGGGGGGTGGGACGAGCAGTACTTC. Protein sequence: CASSELGGWDEQYF.

The chain couples TRBV2 to TRBJ2-5; no clear D. Trimming removed 4 bases from V and 1 base from J, with 7 bases in between. Germline V gene lookup returns CDR1 SNHLY and CDR2 FYNNEI. This CDR3 is 13 amino acids long. The DNA for the CDR3 is TGTGCCAGCAGTGCGCTAGTCCAAGAGACCCAGTACTTC. This encodes CASSALVQETQYF.

The chain employs TRBV27 and TRBJ1-3, with 7 positions matching TRBD1. Trimming took 3 bases from V and 3 from J; bases not matched to a gene: 8. The V gene's germline CDR1 is MNHEY and CDR2 SMNVEV (reference sequence). The CDR3 has 16 residues. The CDR3 coding sequence is TGTGCCAGCAGTTTCCCTGACAGGGCGATTGGAAACACCATATATTTT. Protein: CASSFPDRAIGNTIYF.

The chain joins TRBV5-5 to TRBJ1-2; maybe TRBD1 (5 bases). CDR3 length: 14 amino acids. V lost 3 bases and J lost 2, with 11 bases in between. CDR1 is SGHKS, CDR2 YYEKEE, per germline (reference sequence). In nucleotides, the CDR3 is TGTGCCAGCAGCTACCAACAGGAGAACTATGGCTACACCTTC. It specifies CASSYQQENYGYTF.

This clone was recorded once. This chain links TRBV6-5 with TRBJ1-2, with 7 bases matching TRBD1. This CDR3 has 14 amino acids. The germline CDR1 and CDR2 sequences are MNHEY and SVGAGI. J lost 6 bases, V lost 0 bases, and 4 bases had no gene match. The chain's CDR3 is CASSYSGDRDGYTF. The CDR3 DNA follows: TGTGCCAGCAGTTACTCTGGCGACAGGGATGGCTACACCTTC.

This clone was observed once. The chain is built from TRBV6-5 and TRBJ1-4, with 9 bases identical to TRBD1. CDR3 length: 15 residues. From germline, CDR1 is MNHEY and CDR2 SVGAGI. With V trimmed by 5 bases and J by 6 bases, 7 bases remained unmatched. The CDR3 nucleotides read TGTGCCAGCAGTAGGGTCCGGGACAGGGATGAAAAACTGTTTTTT. As protein: CASSRVRDRDEKLFF.

J is TRBJ1-2 and V is TRBV9, with 10 bases that match TRBD1. The CDR3 covers 16 residues. Germline V gene data show CDR1 as SGDLS and CDR2 as YYNGEE. The J segment lost 6 bases and the V segment lost 0 bases, leaving 8 bases of the junction unmatched. The CDR3 sequence: CASSVDPGTGVDGYTF. Written as DNA, the CDR3 is TGTGCCAGCAGCGTAGATCCGGGGACAGGGGTGGATGGCTACACCTTC.

This chain connects TRBV29-1 to TRBJ2-1, with D possibly matching TRBD2 (6 bases). V was pared by 8 bases and J by 10 bases, with 12 bases between. The germline CDR1 and CDR2 sequences are SQVTM and ANQGSEA. This CDR3 spans 10 amino acids. The CDR3 reads CSSGGSEQFF. The CDR3 coding sequence is TGCAGCTCTGGGGGGTCGGAGCAGTTCTTC.

This chain joins TRBV5-4 and TRBJ2-7, with TRBD1 matching over 8 bases. The CDR3 totals 13 residues. Germline V gene lookup returns CDR1 SGHNT and CDR2 YYREEE (reference sequence). V lost 1 base and J lost 6; bases outside the gene matches: 3. The CDR3 is CASSLTRGREQYF. DNA for the CDR3: TGTGCCAGCAGCTTGACCAGGGGGCGCGAGCAGTACTTC.

About this clone itself: The identical CDR3 is also encoded by other nucleotide sequences in the sample. J is TRBJ1-1 and V is TRBV6-5; D may be TRBD1 (6 bases). The CDR3 covers 14 residues. The V gene's germline CDR1 is MNHEY and CDR2 SVGAGI. Trimming stripped 7 bases from V and 1 base from J, with 13 bases between. The CDR3 reads CASMLGGANTEAFF. The CDR3 DNA sequence: TGTGCCAGCATGTTAGGGGGGGCGAACACTGAAGCTTTCTTT.

This chain joins TRBV6-1 and TRBJ2-7, with TRBD2 as a possible D gene (6 bases). Between the trimmed V and J ends, which lost 6 bases and 3 bases, there was a span of 9 bases. The CDR3 is 12 residues long. Germline V gene sequence: CDR1 MNHNS, CDR2 SASEGT. The CDR3 spells CASREGYYEQYF. As DNA, the CDR3 is TGTGCCAGCAGGGAGGGGTACTACGAGCAGTACTTC.

This sequence joins TRBV5-8 and TRBJ2-4; 7 nucleotides agree with TRBD1. The CDR3 spans 16 residues. J gave up 0 bases and V 4 bases, and 7 bases lay outside the gene matches. Germline V lookup: CDR1 SGHTS, CDR2 YDEGEE. The CDR3 sequence is CASSEGTVLAKNIQYF. As DNA, the CDR3 is TGTGCCAGCAGCGAGGGGACAGTTCTAGCCAAAAACATTCAGTACTTC.

J is TRBJ1-6 and V is TRBV6-5; 9 positions agree with TRBD1. V lost 6 bases, J lost 7 bases, and 7 bases stayed unmatched. Germline V gives CDR1 MNHEY, CDR2 SVGAGI. The CDR3 is made up of 15 amino acids. The CDR3 reads CASSMDRGLNSPLHF. The CDR3 nucleotides read TGTGCCAGCAGCATGGACAGGGGATTAAATTCACCCCTCCACTTT.

In the case of this clone: Other DNA sequences in the same sample also yield this CDR3. The genes are TRBV4-1 and TRBJ2-7, with 10 bases matching TRBD1. CDR1 and CDR2 from the germline V gene are MGHRA and YSYEKL. V shed 1 base and J 3 bases; nucleotides not matched to a gene: 3. This CDR3 comprises 15 residues. The CDR3 DNA is TGCGCCAGCAGCCAAGGGACAGGGGGTGGCTACGAGCAGTACTTC. Its protein product is CASSQGTGGGYEQYF.

This sequence joins TRBV5-3 and TRBJ2-7; 7 positions match TRBD2. TRBV5-3 is given ORF status, its function remaining uncertain. The CDR3 consists of 11 residues. V was clipped by 3 bases and J by 6 bases; unmatched bases: 0. The CDR3 DNA sequence: TGTGCCAGAAGCTCGGGGGGCGAGCAGTACTTC. As protein: CARSSGGEQYF.

The V and J genes are TRBV4-1 and TRBJ2-7; TRBD1 aligns across 7 bases. This CDR3 is built from 15 residues. Germline V lookup: CDR1 MGHRA, CDR2 YSYEKL. Unmatched junction bases numbered 11, after V lost 4 bases and J lost 5 bases. The CDR3 DNA sequence: TGCGCCAGCAGCCCCCAACGGACAGGTTTAAACGAGCAGTACTTC. The encoded protein is CASSPQRTGLNEQYF.

This chain uses TRBV11-1 with TRBJ2-2; 11 bases are a match to TRBD2. V shed 4 bases and J 3 bases; nucleotides not matched to a gene: 4. Germline V gives CDR1 SGHAT, CDR2 FQDESV (reference sequence). The CDR3 runs 16 residues. This CDR3 is CASSSGTSGYTGELFF. CDR3 bases: TGTGCCAGCAGCTCCGGGACTAGCGGCTACACCGGGGAGCTGTTTTTT.